This T cell receptor beta chain emerged from a study of blood T cell repertoires in COVID-19 (dated by TCRdb to the early 2020s). At the level of the whole study: Collaborator samples came from the United States, Italy and Spain and covered acute and convalescent phases of COVID-19. The prospective study material was composed of cDNA or gDNA derived from T cells, B-cell-depleted T cells, or PBMCs. The dataset comprised deeply sampled blood TCRbeta repertoires from subjects exposed to, actively infected with, or recovered from COVID-19. The repertoires were released in a freely available public database meant as a resource for research on the immune response to SARS-CoV-2. Samples came from the ongoing ImmuneRACE study (first 160 participants) plus 1,254 subjects from 6 global collaborators. Sample metadata almost always included a de-identified subject ID, COVID-19 status, age in years and sex. HLA class I and class II types, where available, came from metadata supplied by the sample provider rather than from assay-based typing.

The investigation overall reported the following: How much clinical and demographic metadata was included differed by source and by participant, and the metadata was provided uncurated.

The junction carries 16 bases between V and J, which are trimmed by 6 bases and 8 bases respectively. As encoded in the germline V gene, CDR1 is MNHEY while CDR2 is SVGAGI. Including the terminal cysteine and phenylalanine, the CDR3 comprises 13 residues. Only the CDR3 part of the read is kept: 39 bases, read in frame from the first base. Whole blood was collected in K2EDTA tubes by collaborating institutions according to the institutions' own protocols. Collaborator samples were shipped for TCRbeta analysis as frozen whole blood, isolated PBMCs, or DNA extracted from either sample type. Concerning this clone: Its antigen remains undetermined. Base-call qualities are not available, and no considerably larger clone is one nucleotide away.

TCRbeta CDR3 regions were amplified from genomic DNA using the immunoSEQ Assay, a bias-controlled multiplex PCR. The authors' pipeline ran thus. Within the assay, amplification of reference gene primers was used to estimate how many nucleated cells each sample contained. Sequence reads were collapsed and filtered to measure the absolute abundance of every unique TCRbeta CDR3 rearrangement. Productive Simpson clonality was computed per sample as the square root of Simpson's diversity index over productive rearrangements. This immuneACCESS table, as held by TCRdb, lists in-frame sequences with V and J called but not all clones. Of the missing ones, under half trace to an unresolved V gene in checked studies; the others have no known cause. V and J calls and clone size are given by that table; D and trimming were obtained from the DNA. Within this sample are approximately 300,000 clones, with just under 90% of them counted one time only. Of the sample, approximately 4% falls within the top ten clones.

The V and J segments used are TRBV6-5 and TRBJ1-2; tentative D gene TRBD1, with 6 bases matching. This TCR came from a woman aged 40-49 years with acute or convalescent COVID-19. The material sequenced was peripheral blood. The CDR3 loop reads CASSLDRLRGYTF. Here is the DNA: TGTGCCAGCAGCTTAGACAGGCTGAGAGGCTACACCTTC.